Listed here are 5 T cell receptor beta chains from one sample, sequenced in a study of cytomegalovirus exposure and HLA in healthy donors. With 60 Vbeta and 13 Jbeta primers, the PCR was carried out. The data were produced by immunoSEQ multiplex PCR, yet TCRdb's version contains in-frame clones alone and is incomplete. The table includes around 300,000 clones, just under 85% detected once. Sequencing input: PBMCs. The source is a woman in her thirties or forties in good health and CMV-seropositive.

The rearrangement joins TRBV30 to TRBJ2-1, with 7 bases matching TRBD1. Germline trimming cut 0 bases from V and 6 bases from J; bases unmatched to any gene: 2. Germline values: CDR1 GTSNPN, CDR2 SVGIG (reference sequence). The CDR3 has 13 amino acids. CDR3 DNA sequence: TGTGCCTGGAGTGTACCAGGGGGCAATGAGCAGTTCTTC. Translated: CAWSVPGGNEQFF. The full variable domain, its missing parts supplied by reference TRBV30 and TRBJ2-1, is SQTIHQWPATLVQPVGSPLSLECTVEGTSNPNLYWYRQAAGRGLQLLFYSVGIGQISSEVPQNLSASRPQDRQFILSSKKLLLSDSGFYLCAWSVPGGNEQFFGPGTRLTVL.

This chain uses TRBV5-4 with TRBJ1-1; TRBD1 aligns across 9 bases. The CDR3 consists of 14 residues. Germline V gives CDR1 SGHNT, CDR2 YYREEE (reference sequence). V dropped 4 bases and J dropped 4; count of bases not matched to a gene: 5. CDR3 amino acids: CASSTQGAITEAFF. The CDR3 DNA reads as TGTGCCAGCAGCACACAGGGGGCAATCACTGAAGCTTTCTTT.

This clone came up a few times. The chain joins TRBV25-1 to TRBJ1-1; D might be TRBD1 (6 bases). This CDR3 contains 12 residues. CDR1 and CDR2 from the germline V gene are MGHDK and SYGVNS. Deletions cut 7 bases from V and 11 bases from J, with 17 bases between. Written as DNA, the CDR3 is TGTGCCAGCATAGTTCAGGGGCCGGATGCTTTCTTT. Translating it yields CASIVQGPDAFF.

The CDR3 sequence: CALGLFGYTF. CDR3 nucleotide sequence: TGTGCCTTGGGACTTTTTGGCTACACCTTC. This chain links TRBV30 with TRBJ1-2, with a weak D call TRBD1 (5 bases). Per the germline V gene, CDR1 is GTSNPN and CDR2 is SVGIG (reference sequence). The CDR3 spans 10 residues. The germline V and J ends were trimmed by 7 bases and 7 bases, with 10 bases remaining between them.

This clone is a singleton in its sample. The V and J genes are TRBV18 and TRBJ2-2; possible D gene TRBD2, 5 bases. CDR3 length equals 16 residues. The V end was cut by 6 bases, the J end by 0 bases, with 14 bases between. Germline lookup yields CDR1 KGHSH and CDR2 LQKENI. DNA of the CDR3: TGTGCCAGCTCGCCGCTCAGCGGCGCGAACACCGGGGAGCTGTTTTTT. Its translation is CASSPLSGANTGELFF.